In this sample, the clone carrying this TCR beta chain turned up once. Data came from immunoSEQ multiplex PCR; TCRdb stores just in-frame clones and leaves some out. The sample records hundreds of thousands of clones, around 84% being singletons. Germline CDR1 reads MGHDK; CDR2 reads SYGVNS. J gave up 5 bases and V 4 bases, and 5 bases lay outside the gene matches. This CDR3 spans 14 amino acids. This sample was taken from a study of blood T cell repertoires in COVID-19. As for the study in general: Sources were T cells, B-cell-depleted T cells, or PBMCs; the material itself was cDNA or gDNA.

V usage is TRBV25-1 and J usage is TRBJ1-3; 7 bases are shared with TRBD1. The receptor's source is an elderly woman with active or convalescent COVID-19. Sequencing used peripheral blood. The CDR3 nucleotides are TGTGCCAGCAGTGTGACAGGGAAAAGAAACACCATATATTTT. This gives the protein CASSVTGKRNTIYF. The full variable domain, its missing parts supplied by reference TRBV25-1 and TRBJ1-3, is EADIYQTPRYLVIGTGKKITLECSQTMGHDKMYWYQQDPGMELHLIHYSYGVNSTEKGDLSSESTVSRIRTEHFPLTLESARPSHTSQYLCASSVTGKRNTIYFGEGSWLTVV.